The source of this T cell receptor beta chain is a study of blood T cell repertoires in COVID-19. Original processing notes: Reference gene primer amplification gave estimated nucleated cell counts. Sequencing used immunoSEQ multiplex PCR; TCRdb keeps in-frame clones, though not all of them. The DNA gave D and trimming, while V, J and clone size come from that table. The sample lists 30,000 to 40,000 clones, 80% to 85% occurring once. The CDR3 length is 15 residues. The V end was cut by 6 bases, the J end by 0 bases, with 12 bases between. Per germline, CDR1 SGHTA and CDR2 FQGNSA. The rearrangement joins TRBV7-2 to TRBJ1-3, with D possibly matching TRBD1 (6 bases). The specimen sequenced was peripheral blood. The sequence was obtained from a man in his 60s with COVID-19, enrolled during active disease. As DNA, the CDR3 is TGTGCCAGCAGTCGCAGGGGCATCTCTGGAAACACCATATATTTT. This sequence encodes CASSRRGISGNTIYF.